This TCR beta chain was recorded in a study of CXCR3-negative and CXCR3-positive naive CD8 T cells. The study made its TRB cDNA libraries by 5' RACE, adding UMI labels. TCRdb processed the 5' RACE reads again and assigns one entry to each CDR3 protein, with no DNA. The sample's table shows tens of thousands of distinct CDR3 sequences. Judged by frequency, this clonotype is medium-sized (0.01 to 0.1%). Its antigen is as yet unknown. Findings and limits, study-wide: TRB CDR3s were more hydrophobic in CXCR3-positive than in CXCR3-negative naive cells.

The sequenced sample consisted of naive CXCR3- CD8+ T cells from blood. Sample subset: CD45RO-CCR7+CD27+CD95- naive CD8+ T cells lacking CXCR3 (TNR3-). This TCR was sampled from a human donor in good health. Some clones in this sample may be carry-over from other donors' samples.

The CDR3 protein is CAISPKGWAQYF. The chain combines TRBV10-3 with TRBJ2-5. CDR1 is ENHRY, CDR2 SYGVKD, per germline. The CDR3 has 12 amino acids.